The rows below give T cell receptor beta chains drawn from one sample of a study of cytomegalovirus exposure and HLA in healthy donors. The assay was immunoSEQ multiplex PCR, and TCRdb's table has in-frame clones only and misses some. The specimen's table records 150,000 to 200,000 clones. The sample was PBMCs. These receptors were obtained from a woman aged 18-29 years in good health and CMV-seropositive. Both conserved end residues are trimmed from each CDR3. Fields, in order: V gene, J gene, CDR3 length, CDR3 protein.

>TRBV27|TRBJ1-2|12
ASSFDRTLYGYT
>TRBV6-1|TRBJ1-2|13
ASSVAGTGNYGYT
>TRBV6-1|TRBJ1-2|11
ASTLTDNYGYT
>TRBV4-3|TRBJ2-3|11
ASSQEIAATQY
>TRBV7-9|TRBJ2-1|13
ASSVTSGGADEQF
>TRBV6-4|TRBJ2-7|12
ASSELDISYEQY
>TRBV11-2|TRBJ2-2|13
ASSSGLQFPGELF
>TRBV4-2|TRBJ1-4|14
ASSQAQGETNEKLF
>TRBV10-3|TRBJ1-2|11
AISEADTYGYT
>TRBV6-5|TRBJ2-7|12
ASKSPGGVSEQY
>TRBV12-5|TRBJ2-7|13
ASGWGQAGGHEQY
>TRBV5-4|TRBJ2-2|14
ASSLALVGSTGELF
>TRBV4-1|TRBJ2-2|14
ASSQDLPGLTGELF
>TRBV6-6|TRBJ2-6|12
ASSAGSGANVLT
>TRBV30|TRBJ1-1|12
AWNEGTALLEAF
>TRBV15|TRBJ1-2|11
ATSRDLGDGYT
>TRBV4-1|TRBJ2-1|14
ASSHGTTRSYNEQF
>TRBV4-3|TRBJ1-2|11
ASSQGPSDGYT
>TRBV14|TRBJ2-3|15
ASSRPGLAGFTDTQY
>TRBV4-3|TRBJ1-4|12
ASSQGAGREKLF
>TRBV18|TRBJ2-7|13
ASSRLGQGAYEQY
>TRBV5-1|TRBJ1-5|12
ASSLAGEGQPQH
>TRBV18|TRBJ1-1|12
ASSPIRGDTEAF
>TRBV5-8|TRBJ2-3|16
ASSSGTSGGRSTDTQY
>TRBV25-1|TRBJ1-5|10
ASSETRQPQH
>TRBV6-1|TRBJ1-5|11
ASSVWGDQPQH
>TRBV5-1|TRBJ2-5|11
ASSARLGETQY
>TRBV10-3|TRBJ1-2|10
AISEHSYGYT
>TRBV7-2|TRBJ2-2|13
ASSLGGLYTGELF